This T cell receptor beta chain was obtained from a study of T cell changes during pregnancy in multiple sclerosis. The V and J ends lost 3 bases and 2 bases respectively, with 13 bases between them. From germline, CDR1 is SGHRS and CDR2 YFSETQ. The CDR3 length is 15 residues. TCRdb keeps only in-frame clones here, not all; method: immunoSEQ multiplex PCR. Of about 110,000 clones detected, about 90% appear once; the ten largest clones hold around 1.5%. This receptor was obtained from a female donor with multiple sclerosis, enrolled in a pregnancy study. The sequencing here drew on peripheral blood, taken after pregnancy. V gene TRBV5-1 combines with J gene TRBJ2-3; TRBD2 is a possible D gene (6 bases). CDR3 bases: TGCGCCAGCAGCTCGACGGGACTCCTCACAGATACGCAGTATTTT. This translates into CASSSTGLLTDTQYF.